This TCR beta chain was sequenced for a study of T cells in Graves' hyperthyroidism and ophthalmopathy. On the study more broadly: The blood sample was taken at first diagnosis, before treatment began.

Diagnostic decisions used clinical symptoms, serum thyroxine and TRAb, thyroid ultrasound and orbital computed tomography. Preceding any ophthalmopathy symptoms, the blood sample dates from first hyperthyroidism diagnosis. As concerns this clonotype: The antigen remains unidentified.

The CDR3 sequence is 18 residues long. Unmatched junction bases numbered 17, after V lost 2 bases and J lost 7 bases. Germline CDR1 is LGHNA and CDR2 is YNFKEQ. RNA transcripts gave rise to amplified TCR beta CDR3 regions. Carried out on the TCR CDR3, a first-round RT-PCR used the HTBI primer set. TCRdb reanalysed the multiplex PCR reads using MiXCR and keeps one entry per CDR3 protein. The sample has about 160,000 distinct CDR3 sequences, about a tenth seen once. General study findings and limits: Researchers found most expanded thyroid clonotypes above 0.001 in blood as well.

This clonotype was obtained from a woman aged 18-35 years with Graves' hyperthyroidism that later progressed to Graves' ophthalmopathy. The chain uses TRBV4-2 and TRBJ1-2, with 9 nucleotides matching TRBD1. The sequenced sample was blood. The CDR3 region is CASSQQTSGTGMRGGYTF. The CDR3 DNA reads TGTGCCAGCAGCCAACAGACCTCCGGGACAGGGATGAGGGGTGGCTACACCTTC.